The rows below give T cell receptor beta chains drawn from one sample of a study of blood T cell repertoires in COVID-19. Sequenced by immunoSEQ multiplex PCR; TCRdb stores in-frame clones only, minus some. The repertoire holds tens of thousands of clones, with about three quarters as singletons. Material: peripheral blood. The receptor source for this set is a human donor in a cohort sampled during active COVID-19. The CDR3 runs from the conserved cysteine through the conserved F or W. The D gene is left open where the match is weak. A row's size may be missing; if present it is once, few, many or a size class.

DNA: TGTGCCAGCAGTTTCCACAGGGGGCAACATAGCAATCAGCCCCAGCATTTT
CDR3: CASSFHRGQHSNQPQHF
J: TRBJ1-5
size: NA
V: TRBV28
D: TRBD1

DNA: TGTGCCATCAGTGAGTCGGCCCCTTCGACTAATGAAAAACTGTTTTTT
CDR3: CAISESAPSTNEKLFF
J: TRBJ1-4
size: NA
V: TRBV10-3
D: NA

DNA: TGTGCCAGCAGTCCCGGGACAGGGGGCTTGAACTATGGCTACACCTTC
CDR3: CASSPGTGGLNYGYTF
J: TRBJ1-2
size: many
V: TRBV7-9
D: TRBD1

DNA: TGTGCCAGTAGGTCCGGGACAGGAGCCGGAACGCAGTACTTC
CDR3: CASRSGTGAGTQYF
J: TRBJ2-7
size: NA
V: TRBV19
D: TRBD1

DNA: TGTGCCAGCAGCAATTTCGACAGGGGACGTTCGAACACTGAAGCTTTCTTT
CDR3: CASSNFDRGRSNTEAFF
J: TRBJ1-1
size: NA
V: TRBV5-5
D: TRBD1

DNA: TGTGCCAGCAGTCTCCTATACGAGCAGTACTTC
CDR3: CASSLLYEQYF
J: TRBJ2-7
size: NA
V: TRBV6-2/TRBV6-3
D: NA

DNA: TGTGCCAGCAGCCCCCGACAGGGGGACTCTGGAAACACCATATATTTT
CDR3: CASSPRQGDSGNTIYF
J: TRBJ1-3
size: few
V: TRBV7-2
D: TRBD1

DNA: TGTGCCAGCAGGCAGGGAGGGTCTGGGGCCAACGTCCTGACTTTC
CDR3: CASRQGGSGANVLTF
J: TRBJ2-6
size: NA
V: TRBV7-9
D: TRBD2

DNA: TGTGCCAGCAGCTTCCGATCGAAGCCCTACGAGCAGTACTTC
CDR3: CASSFRSKPYEQYF
J: TRBJ2-7
size: NA
V: TRBV5-4
D: NA

DNA: TGTGCCAGCAGTTTACTCGGGACTAGCGGCGAGACCCAGTACTTC
CDR3: CASSLLGTSGETQYF
J: TRBJ2-5
size: few
V: TRBV28
D: TRBD2

DNA: TGTGCCAGCAGCGAACTAGCGGGAGGAAATGAGCAGTTCTTC
CDR3: CASSELAGGNEQFF
J: TRBJ2-1
size: NA
V: TRBV7-3
D: TRBD2

DNA: TGTGCCAGCAGCCTTGACAGTGGGTGGCAGTACTTC
CDR3: CASSLDSGWQYF
J: TRBJ2-7
size: NA
V: TRBV7-2
D: NA

DNA: TGTGCCAGCAGTCACTTCTCGAGCTCCTACAATGAGCAGTTCTTC
CDR3: CASSHFSSSYNEQFF
J: TRBJ2-1
size: NA
V: TRBV5-8
D: NA

DNA: TGTGCCAGCACCCCCGCGGTAAATCAGCCCCAGCATTTT
CDR3: CASTPAVNQPQHF
J: TRBJ1-5
size: few
V: TRBV28
D: NA

DNA: TGTGCCAGCAGCCTTAGCTCCTACGAGCAGTACTTC
CDR3: CASSLSSYEQYF
J: TRBJ2-7
size: NA
V: TRBV3-1/TRBV3-2
D: NA

DNA: TGCGCCAGCAGCTTGGGGGTTCAGGGGGTGTCCTCCTACGAGCAGTACTTC
CDR3: CASSLGVQGVSSYEQYF
J: TRBJ2-7
size: once
V: TRBV5-1
D: TRBD1

DNA: TGTGCTAGTGGTTTGGCACCCGGGGGGGGGAGATTACAATCCGAGCAGTTCTTC
CDR3: CASGLAPGGGRLQSEQFF
J: TRBJ2-1
size: NA
V: TRBV12-5
D: TRBD2

DNA: TGCAGCGCCCTGTCCGGGACACTTAATGAAAAACTGTTTTTT
CDR3: CSALSGTLNEKLFF
J: TRBJ1-4
size: NA
V: TRBV29-1
D: NA

DNA: TGTGCTGGGGGGGGAACTAGGAGGGGATTCTACGAGCAGTACTTC
CDR3: CAGGGTRRGFYEQYF
J: TRBJ2-7
size: NA
V: TRBV28
D: TRBD2

DNA: TGTGCCAGCAGCTTAGGGACAGACCACACTGAAGCTTTCTTT
CDR3: CASSLGTDHTEAFF
J: TRBJ1-1
size: once
V: TRBV7-9
D: NA

DNA: TGTGCCAGTATGCTCACAGGCCTAGCGGGAGGGCGGCGAGAGACCCAGTACTTC
CDR3: CASMLTGLAGGRRETQYF
J: TRBJ2-5
size: NA
V: TRBV19
D: TRBD2

DNA: TGTGCCAGCAGCTTAGCAGGGACAGGGTGGGGGAATCAGCCCCAGCATTTT
CDR3: CASSLAGTGWGNQPQHF
J: TRBJ1-5
size: NA
V: TRBV7-2
D: TRBD1

DNA: TGTGCCAGCAGTTTATCAGGGACTAGCGGGAGCCAGTTCTTC
CDR3: CASSLSGTSGSQFF
J: TRBJ2-1
size: NA
V: TRBV28
D: TRBD2

DNA: TGCGCCAGCAGCCAAAGTCGGGCTCAGGGTGGCCTAATGGGCGAGCAGTACTTC
CDR3: CASSQSRAQGGLMGEQYF
J: TRBJ2-7
size: NA
V: TRBV4-3
D: NA

DNA: TGCGCCAGCAGCCAAGGCCGAGGAGGCGGCTCCTACAATGAGCAGTTCTTC
CDR3: CASSQGRGGGSYNEQFF
J: TRBJ2-1
size: NA
V: TRBV4-1
D: NA

DNA: TGTGCCAGCAGCGCTACTAGTTCCGGGGAGCTGTTTTTT
CDR3: CASSATSSGELFF
J: TRBJ2-2
size: NA
V: TRBV9
D: NA

DNA: TGTGCCAGCAGCCAAGAAAGACCGGGAGCGGGCGAAGATACGCAGTATTTT
CDR3: CASSQERPGAGEDTQYF
J: TRBJ2-3
size: once
V: TRBV3-1/TRBV3-2
D: NA

DNA: TGTGCCAGCAATGCCCTAGCGGGAGGGGCCTACAATGAGCAGTTCTTC
CDR3: CASNALAGGAYNEQFF
J: TRBJ2-1
size: NA
V: TRBV27
D: TRBD2

DNA: TGTGCCTGCACGGGACTAGCGGGATCCATCAATGAGCAGTTCTTC
CDR3: CACTGLAGSINEQFF
J: TRBJ2-1
size: NA
V: TRBV30
D: TRBD2

DNA: TGTGCCAGCAGCCCCCTCCATGAGCAGTTCTTC
CDR3: CASSPLHEQFF
J: TRBJ2-1
size: NA
V: TRBV11-2
D: NA

DNA: TGCGCCAGCAGCCAAGAATGGACTAGCGGGTTCACAGATACGCAGTATTTT
CDR3: CASSQEWTSGFTDTQYF
J: TRBJ2-3
size: NA
V: TRBV4-3
D: TRBD2

DNA: TGTGCCAGCAGGGGACAGTACACCGGGGAGCTGTTTTTT
CDR3: CASRGQYTGELFF
J: TRBJ2-2
size: NA
V: TRBV2
D: TRBD1

DNA: TGCGCCAGCAGCCGGGAGACTGGGTCCTACAATGAGCAGTTCTTC
CDR3: CASSRETGSYNEQFF
J: TRBJ2-1
size: NA
V: TRBV4-1
D: NA

DNA: TGTGCCAGTAGTAGGGGGACAGGGGGCATCTCCTACGAGCAGTACTTC
CDR3: CASSRGTGGISYEQYF
J: TRBJ2-7
size: many
V: TRBV19
D: TRBD1

DNA: TGCGCCAGCAGCTTGGTTGGCAGTGGGAACACTGAAGCTTTCTTT
CDR3: CASSLVGSGNTEAFF
J: TRBJ1-1
size: NA
V: TRBV5-1
D: NA

DNA: TGTGCCAGCAGTTCCCGAGAAGAGACCCAGTACTTC
CDR3: CASSSREETQYF
J: TRBJ2-5
size: once
V: TRBV27
D: NA

DNA: TGTGCCAGCAGCGTAGAGGACAGCAATTCACCCCTCCACTTT
CDR3: CASSVEDSNSPLHF
J: TRBJ1-6
size: NA
V: TRBV9
D: NA

DNA: TGTGCCAGCAGTTACGGGCAATATGGCTACACCTTC
CDR3: CASSYGQYGYTF
J: TRBJ1-2
size: NA
V: TRBV6-2/TRBV6-3
D: NA

DNA: TGTGCCAGCAGCCAAGAAAGGGACAGAAAAAGGATCGGGCAGTATTTT
CDR3: CASSQERDRKRIGQYF
J: TRBJ2-3
size: NA
V: TRBV3-1/TRBV3-2
D: TRBD1

DNA: TGTGCCAGCAGTCCTCGGCGGGCCCGCACAGATACGCAGTATTTT
CDR3: CASSPRRARTDTQYF
J: TRBJ2-3
size: NA
V: TRBV27
D: NA

DNA: TGTGCCAGCAGCCAAACTAGCGGGAGGGCCCTTGAGCAGTTCTTC
CDR3: CASSQTSGRALEQFF
J: TRBJ2-1
size: NA
V: TRBV7-2
D: TRBD2

DNA: TGTGCCAGCAGCCAAACGGTCACAGATACGCAGTATTTT
CDR3: CASSQTVTDTQYF
J: TRBJ2-3
size: once
V: TRBV3-1/TRBV3-2
D: NA

DNA: TGTGCCTCACCGACAGGGGCTAACTATGGCTACACCTTC
CDR3: CASPTGANYGYTF
J: TRBJ1-2
size: NA
V: TRBV30
D: TRBD1

DNA: TGCGCCAGCAAGGTCCGGGACAGAGACAATGAGCAGTTCTTC
CDR3: CASKVRDRDNEQFF
J: TRBJ2-1
size: NA
V: TRBV5-1
D: TRBD1

DNA: TGTGCCAGCAGTTTCTTGCCGTTAACCCGGGGGGATGAAAAACTGTTTTTT
CDR3: CASSFLPLTRGDEKLFF
J: TRBJ1-4
size: NA
V: TRBV28
D: NA

DNA: TGTGCCAGCACCCGGGACTACCGCTACGAGCAGTACTTC
CDR3: CASTRDYRYEQYF
J: TRBJ2-7
size: NA
V: TRBV7-2
D: TRBD2

DNA: TGTGCCAGCAGTGGGTGGGGCACCACCGGGGAGCTGTTTTTT
CDR3: CASSGWGTTGELFF
J: TRBJ2-2
size: many
V: TRBV2
D: NA

DNA: TGCGCCAGCAGCTTGAGAGCGGCCCGCTCCTACAATGAGCAGTTCTTC
CDR3: CASSLRAARSYNEQFF
J: TRBJ2-1
size: NA
V: TRBV5-1
D: NA

DNA: TGTGCCAGCAACCAGGCTCAAGAGCAGTTCTTC
CDR3: CASNQAQEQFF
J: TRBJ2-1
size: NA
V: TRBV6-5
D: NA

DNA: TGTGCCAGCTCACCAATGGAACAGGGGTTCACTGAAGCTTTCTTT
CDR3: CASSPMEQGFTEAFF
J: TRBJ1-1
size: NA
V: TRBV18
D: TRBD1

DNA: TGCGCCAGCAGCCAGCCGGGACAGCACTACGAGCAGTACTTC
CDR3: CASSQPGQHYEQYF
J: TRBJ2-7
size: once
V: TRBV5-1
D: TRBD1

DNA: TGCGCCAGCAGCCCCCGGCTAGCGGGACTATTCAATGAGCAGTTCTTC
CDR3: CASSPRLAGLFNEQFF
J: TRBJ2-1
size: NA
V: TRBV4-3
D: TRBD2

DNA: TGTGCCAGCAGTCACCGGGGGGGTCCGGAGACCCAGTACTTC
CDR3: CASSHRGGPETQYF
J: TRBJ2-5
size: NA
V: TRBV27
D: TRBD2

DNA: TGTGCCAGCAGCTTGAATAAGGGAGTCTACGAGCAGTACTTC
CDR3: CASSLNKGVYEQYF
J: TRBJ2-7
size: NA
V: TRBV5-4
D: NA

DNA: TGTGCCAGCAGCTGGCCAGGGTCCGGGGAGCTGTTTTTT
CDR3: CASSWPGSGELFF
J: TRBJ2-2
size: NA
V: TRBV3-1/TRBV3-2
D: NA

DNA: TGTGCCAGCAGTTTCGACAGGGGGAAGCTGTTTTTT
CDR3: CASSFDRGKLFF
J: TRBJ2-2
size: NA
V: TRBV6-2/TRBV6-3
D: TRBD1